Sequencing of this T cell receptor beta chain was carried out in a study of OX40 agonist ivuxolimab in advanced cancers. Findings and caveats of the study: The investigators did not determine what antigen specificity the expanded peripheral T cells had.

CDR1 MNHEY and CDR2 SMNVEV come from the germline V gene (reference sequence). V dropped 3 bases and J dropped 9 bases, with 12 bases sitting between them. This CDR3 is built from 13 residues. TCRdb keeps only in-frame clones here, not all; method: immunoSEQ multiplex PCR. Here the sample spans 48,000 or so clones, around 94% being singletons. This clone occurred once. What it binds is unknown. The V and J genes are TRBV27 and TRBJ1-5; weak D call: TRBD1 (5 bases). Here the sequenced sample was CD4+ or CD8+ T cells sorted from blood, taken in a trial of the OX40 agonist ivuxolimab. The origin of this receptor is an adult with an advanced solid tumor such as melanoma, head and neck, liver or kidney cancer. The CDR3 here is CASSLQGPGPQHF. CDR3 in DNA: TGTGCCAGCAGTTTGCAGGGTCCAGGGCCCCAGCATTTT.